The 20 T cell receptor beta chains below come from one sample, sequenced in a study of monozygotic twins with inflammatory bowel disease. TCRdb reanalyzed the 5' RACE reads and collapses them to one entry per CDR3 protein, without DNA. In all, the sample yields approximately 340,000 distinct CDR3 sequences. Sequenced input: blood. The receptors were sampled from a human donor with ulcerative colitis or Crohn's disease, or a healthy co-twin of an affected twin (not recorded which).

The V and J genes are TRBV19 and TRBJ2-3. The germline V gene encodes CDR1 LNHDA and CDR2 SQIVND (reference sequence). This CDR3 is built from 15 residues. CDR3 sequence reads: CASSIKGSPADTQYF.

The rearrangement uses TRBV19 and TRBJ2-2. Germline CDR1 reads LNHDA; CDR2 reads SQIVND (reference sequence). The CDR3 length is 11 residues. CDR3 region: CASTFTGELFF. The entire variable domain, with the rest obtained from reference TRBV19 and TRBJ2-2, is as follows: DGGITQSPKYLFRKEGQNVTLSCEQNLNHDAMYWYRQDPGQGLRLIYYSQIVNDFQKGDIAEGYSVSREKKESFPLTVTSAQKNPTAFYLCASTFTGELFFGEGSRLTVL.

Here the CDR3 reads CATRLAGGGDTQYF. V is TRBV6-6 and J is TRBJ2-3; the TCRdb call, TRBD2, lacks DNA for checking. The CDR3 contains 14 residues. Per the germline V gene, CDR1 is MNHNY and CDR2 is SVGAGI (reference sequence).

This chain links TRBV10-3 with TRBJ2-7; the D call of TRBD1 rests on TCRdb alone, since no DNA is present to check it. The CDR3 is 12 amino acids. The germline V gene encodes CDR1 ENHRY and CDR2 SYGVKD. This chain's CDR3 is CAIRDQGNEQYF.

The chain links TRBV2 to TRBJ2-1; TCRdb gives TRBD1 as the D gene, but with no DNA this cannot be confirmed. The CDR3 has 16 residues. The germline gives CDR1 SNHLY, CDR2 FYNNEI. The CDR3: CASRDPLSGSLYEQFF.

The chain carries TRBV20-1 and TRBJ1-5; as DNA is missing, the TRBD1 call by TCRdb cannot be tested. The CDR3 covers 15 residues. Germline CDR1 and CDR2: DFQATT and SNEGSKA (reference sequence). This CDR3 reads CSAPSGTGVNQPQHF.

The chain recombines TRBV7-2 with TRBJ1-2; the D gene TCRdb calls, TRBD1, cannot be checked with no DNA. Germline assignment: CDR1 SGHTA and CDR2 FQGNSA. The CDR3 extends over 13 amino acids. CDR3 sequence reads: CASSFTGNYGYTF.

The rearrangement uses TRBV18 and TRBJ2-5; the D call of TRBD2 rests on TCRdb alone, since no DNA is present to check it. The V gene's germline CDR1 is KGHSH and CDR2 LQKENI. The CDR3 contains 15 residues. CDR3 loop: CASSRTQLDRETQYF. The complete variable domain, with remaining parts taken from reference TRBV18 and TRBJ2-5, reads NAGVMQNPRHLVRRRGQEARLRCSPMKGHSHVYWYRQLPEEGLKFMVYLQKENIIDESGMPKERFSAEFPKEGPSILRIQQVVRGDSAAYFCASSRTQLDRETQYFGPGTRLLVL.

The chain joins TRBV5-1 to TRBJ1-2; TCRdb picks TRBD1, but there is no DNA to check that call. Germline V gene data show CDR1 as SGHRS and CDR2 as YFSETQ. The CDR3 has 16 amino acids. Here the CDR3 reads CASSLLPGQGARGYTF.

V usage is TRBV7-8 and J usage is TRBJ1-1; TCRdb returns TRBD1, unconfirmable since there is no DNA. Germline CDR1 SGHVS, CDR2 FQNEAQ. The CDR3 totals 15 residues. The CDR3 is CASSPRQVSITEAFF.

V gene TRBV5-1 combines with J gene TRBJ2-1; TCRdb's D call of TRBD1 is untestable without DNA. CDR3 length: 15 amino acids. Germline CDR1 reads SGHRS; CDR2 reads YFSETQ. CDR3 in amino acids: CASSPSGTAYNEQFF.

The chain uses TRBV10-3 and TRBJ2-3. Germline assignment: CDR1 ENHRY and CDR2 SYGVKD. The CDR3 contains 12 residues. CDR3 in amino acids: CAISQNTDTQYF.

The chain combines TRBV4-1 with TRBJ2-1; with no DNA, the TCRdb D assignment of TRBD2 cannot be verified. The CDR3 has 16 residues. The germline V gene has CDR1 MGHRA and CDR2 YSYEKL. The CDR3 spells CASSRLGLADYNEQFF.

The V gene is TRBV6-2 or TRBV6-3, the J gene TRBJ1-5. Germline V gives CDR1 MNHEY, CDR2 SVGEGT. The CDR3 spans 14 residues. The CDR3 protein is CASNDKAGDQPQHF.

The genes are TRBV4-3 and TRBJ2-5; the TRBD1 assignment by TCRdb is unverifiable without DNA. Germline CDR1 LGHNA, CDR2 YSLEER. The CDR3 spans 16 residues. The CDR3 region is CASSQDLVGIQETQYF.

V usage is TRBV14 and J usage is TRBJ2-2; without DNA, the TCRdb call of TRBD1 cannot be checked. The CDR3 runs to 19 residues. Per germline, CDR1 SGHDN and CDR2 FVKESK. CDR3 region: CASRTSFQQGDYQSGELFF. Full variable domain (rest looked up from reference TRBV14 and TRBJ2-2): EAGVTQFPSHSVIEKGQTVTLRCDPISGHDNLYWYRRVMGKEIKFLLHFVKESKQDESGMPNNRFLAERTGGTYSTLKVQPAELEDSGVYFCASRTSFQQGDYQSGELFFGEGSRLTVL.

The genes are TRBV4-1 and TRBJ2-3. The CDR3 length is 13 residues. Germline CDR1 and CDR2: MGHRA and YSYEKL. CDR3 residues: CASSQVMEDTQYF.

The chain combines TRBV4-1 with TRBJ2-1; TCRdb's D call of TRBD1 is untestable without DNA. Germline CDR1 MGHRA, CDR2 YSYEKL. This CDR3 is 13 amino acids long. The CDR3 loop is CASSGTEYNEQFF.

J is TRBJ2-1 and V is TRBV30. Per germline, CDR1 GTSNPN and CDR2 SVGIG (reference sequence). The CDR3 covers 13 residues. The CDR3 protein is CAWSVGVIYEQFF.

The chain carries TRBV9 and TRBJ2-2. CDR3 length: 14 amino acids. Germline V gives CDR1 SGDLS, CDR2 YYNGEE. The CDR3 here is CASSVVANTGELFF.